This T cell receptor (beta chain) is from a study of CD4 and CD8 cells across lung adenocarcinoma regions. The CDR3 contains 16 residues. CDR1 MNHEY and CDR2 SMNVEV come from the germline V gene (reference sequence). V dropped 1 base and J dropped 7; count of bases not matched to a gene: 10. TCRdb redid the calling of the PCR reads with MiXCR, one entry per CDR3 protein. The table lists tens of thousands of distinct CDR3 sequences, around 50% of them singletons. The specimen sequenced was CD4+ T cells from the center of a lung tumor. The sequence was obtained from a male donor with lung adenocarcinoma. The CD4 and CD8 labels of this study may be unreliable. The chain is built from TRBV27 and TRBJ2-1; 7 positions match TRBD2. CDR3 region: CASSLFAGGGGNEQFF. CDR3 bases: TGTGCCAGCAGTTTATTTGCGGGCGGGGGAGGTAATGAGCAGTTCTTC.